This is a list of T cell receptor beta chains from one sample in a study of neurological immune-mediated disorders. MiXCR, applied by TCRdb to the 5' RACE reads, yields one record per CDR3 protein. Here the sample spans about 41,000 distinct CDR3 sequences, 14% being singletons. The sample consisted of CD4+ T cells from blood. The source of these receptors is a woman aged 55-70 years with HTLV-1-associated myelopathy (HAM/TSP). Both conserved end residues are part of each CDR3. D genes are given only for firm matches. Expanded clones get a size class; other rows say once, few or many, or leave the size out.

DNA | CDR3 | D | J | size | V
TGCAGTGCTAGACAGGTGACCTCCTACGAGCAGTACTTC | CSARQVTSYEQYF | NA | TRBJ2-7 | many | TRBV20-1
TGTGCCAGCTCAGGGGAAAACTATGGCTACACCTTC | CASSGENYGYTF | NA | TRBJ1-2 | many | TRBV18
TGTGCCAGCAGCTCAATACGGGAGGGGCCGGCAACTAATGAAAAACTGTTTTTT | CASSSIREGPATNEKLFF | NA | TRBJ1-4 | many | TRBV7-9
TGCGCCAGCAGCTTGAGGGGGGCCTATTCGGGGAACACTGAAGCTTTCTTT | CASSLRGAYSGNTEAFF | NA | TRBJ1-1 | many | TRBV5-1
TGCAGTGCTGTGGGACAGACCCTATATCTCTATGGCTACACCTTC | CSAVGQTLYLYGYTF | TRBD1 | TRBJ1-2 | many | TRBV20-1
TGTGCCAGCACCGGATACCTTTATAGCTCTGGGGCCAACGTCCTGACTTTC | CASTGYLYSSGANVLTF | NA | TRBJ2-6 | many | TRBV6-5
TGTGCCAGCTCACCAAGTTCTAACAAGCTGAACACTGAAGCTTTCTTT | CASSPSSNKLNTEAFF | NA | TRBJ1-1 | many | TRBV18
TGCGCCAGCAGACAGCGCGGGGTAGATAACTATGGCTACACCTTC | CASRQRGVDNYGYTF | NA | TRBJ1-2 | many | TRBV5-1
TGTGCCAGCAGCGTCCTAGGACAGTCTAACTATGGCTACACCTTC | CASSVLGQSNYGYTF | NA | TRBJ1-2 | NA | TRBV12-3/TRBV12-4
TGTGCCAGCAGCTTGGTCGCGACAGGGGGCACAGACTATGGCTACACCTTC | CASSLVATGGTDYGYTF | TRBD1 | TRBJ1-2 | many | TRBV5-5
TGCAGTGCACCACCCGGGGGACCTGTGGGGCAGTTCTTC | CSAPPGGPVGQFF | NA | TRBJ2-1 | many | TRBV20-1
TGCAGTGCTAGGGGACTACCTCAAGAGACCCAGTACTTC | CSARGLPQETQYF | TRBD2 | TRBJ2-5 | many | TRBV20-1
TGCAGTGCGGGGGACGGAGACTATGGCTACACCTTC | CSAGDGDYGYTF | NA | TRBJ1-2 | many | TRBV20-1
TGCGCCAGCAGCTTGGCCGGAGGACAGGGTGTAGGTGAGCAGTTCTTC | CASSLAGGQGVGEQFF | TRBD1 | TRBJ2-1 | many | TRBV5-1
TGTGCCAGCCGCTTTGGGCAGGGATCCTACGAGCAGTACTTC | CASRFGQGSYEQYF | NA | TRBJ2-7 | many | TRBV6-6
TGCAGTGCTGAAGGGACTAGCGGGAGAAGGGATGAGCAGTTCTTC | CSAEGTSGRRDEQFF | TRBD2 | TRBJ2-1 | NA | TRBV20-1
TGCGCCAGCAGCTTCAGGAACTACCAAGCGACCACAGATACGCAGTATTTT | CASSFRNYQATTDTQYF | NA | TRBJ2-3 | many | TRBV5-1
TGTGCCAGCTCACCGACCCGGGGAGGGAACACTGAAGCTTTCTTT | CASSPTRGGNTEAFF | NA | TRBJ1-1 | many | TRBV18
TGCAGTGCTAGAGGTTTTGTGGCGGGGGGGGGCAATGAGCAGTTCTTC | CSARGFVAGGGNEQFF | TRBD2 | TRBJ2-1 | many | TRBV20-1
TGCAGTGCTAGAGTCCCGGCGTTTAAAGGTGAAGCTTTCTTT | CSARVPAFKGEAFF | NA | TRBJ1-1 | many | TRBV20-1
TGCAGTACTGACGTAGGCTATGGCTACACCTTC | CSTDVGYGYTF | NA | TRBJ1-2 | NA | TRBV29-1